This T cell receptor (beta chain) was sequenced for a study of T-cell memory formation after mild COVID-19. TCRdb processed the 5' RACE reads anew with MiXCR; each CDR3 protein has one entry. The repertoire includes around 310,000 distinct CDR3 sequences, roughly 15% of them detected once, and 20% to 25% sits in the top ten. General study points: Second-wave clones peaking on day 37 lacked confirmed SARS-CoV-2 specificity.

Trimming took 8 bases from V and 2 from J, leaving 19 bases between them. CDR1 and CDR2 (germline): SGHRS, YFSETQ. This CDR3 has 15 amino acids. This clonotype showed up just a few times. Its antigen remains unknown. The chain recombines TRBV5-1 with TRBJ1-1, with unresolved D. The sequence came from a man younger than 35 who had mild COVID-19 (a few samples of this study predate the infection). Cell type and time point are not known. Input material: PBMCs or a T cell subset sorted from them (not recorded which). The CDR3 reads CASSGTAGFNTEAFF. CDR3 coding DNA: TGCGCCAGTTCGGGTACGGCGGGGTTCAACACTGAAGCTTTCTTT. The variable domain in full, with the rest retrieved from reference TRBV5-1 and TRBJ1-1, is KAGVTQTPRYLIKTRGQQVTLSCSPISGHRSVSWYQQTPGQGLQFLFEYFSETQRNKGNFPGRFSGRQFSNSRSEMNVSTLELGDSALYLCASSGTAGFNTEAFFGQGTRLTVV.